This TCR beta chain was captured in a study of blood T cell repertoires in COVID-19. Sequencing used immunoSEQ multiplex PCR; TCRdb keeps in-frame clones, though not all of them. In the table there are about 160,000 clones, approximately 82% of which are singletons. The V and J ends lost 0 bases and 3 bases respectively, with 9 bases between them. The CDR3 spans 14 residues. The germline CDR1 and CDR2 sequences are SGHRS and YFSETQ. Sample: peripheral blood. This TCR derives from a woman over 75 with acute or convalescent COVID-19. The chain recombines TRBV5-1 with TRBJ1-1, with D possibly being TRBD1 (5 bases). For the CDR3, the DNA is TGCGCCAGCAGCTTGGCAGGGTTGGACACTGAAGCTTTCTTT. This codes for CASSLAGLDTEAFF.